This TCR beta chain was obtained from a study of OX40 agonist ivuxolimab in advanced cancers. Only one count was recorded for this clone. Clones were read by immunoSEQ multiplex PCR, and TCRdb kept only the in-frame ones, dropping some. Of about 42,000 clones listed, around 87% are singletons. The TCR comes from an adult with an advanced solid tumor such as melanoma, head and neck, liver or kidney cancer. The source was CD4+ or CD8+ T cells sorted from blood, collected in a trial of the OX40 agonist ivuxolimab.

CDR3 sequence: CAWGTGVGYTF. CDR3 in DNA: TGTGCCTGGGGCACAGGGGTTGGCTACACCTTC. The chain has TRBV30 and TRBJ1-2; 7 bases map to TRBD1. The length of the CDR3 is 11 residues. Looked up from germline, CDR1 is GTSNPN and CDR2 is SVGIG (reference sequence). The junction had 4 bases not matched to a gene; V was cut back by 5 bases and J by 7 bases.